This T cell receptor (beta chain) emerged from a study of blood T cell repertoires in COVID-19. Study details: The United States, Italy and Spain supplied acute and convalescent COVID-19 samples. From T cells, B-cell-depleted T cells, or PBMCs came the material, which was cDNA or gDNA.

The CDR3 covers 16 residues. In germline, CDR1 is LNHDA, CDR2 SQIVND (reference sequence). The J segment lost 0 bases and the V segment lost 8 bases, leaving 12 bases of the junction unmatched. The authors' processing: Amplification with reference gene primers provided the estimates of nucleated cell counts. Assay used: immunoSEQ multiplex PCR; TCRdb lists only in-frame clones, some missing. V and J calls and clone size are as listed in that table; D and trimming were resolved from the DNA. Of 100,000 or so clones in the sample, more than 70% were seen once. This clonotype originated in a woman in her thirties with acute or convalescent COVID-19. The chain recombines TRBV19 with TRBJ1-1, with 7 positions matching TRBD1. The sequencing sample was made of peripheral blood. CDR3 DNA: TGTGCCAGTTCACTTTCGGGACAGTACATGAACACTGAAGCTTTCTTT. This sequence encodes CASSLSGQYMNTEAFF.